This passage covers 29 T cell receptor beta chains from one sample sequenced in a study of shared clonotypes between healthy human individuals. Terminally differentiated effector memory CD45RA+ cells were excluded from the naive CD8 cells, which were CD45RO-negative and positively selected for CCR7. Clones were sequenced by immunoSEQ multiplex PCR, and TCRdb holds only the in-frame ones, with some missing. The data show 700,000 to 950,000 clones, around 96% seen once. Sequencing input: naive CD8+ T cells sorted from blood. All receptors come from a man aged 25-45 years in good health.

The chain joins TRBV9 to TRBJ1-2; D possibly corresponds to TRBD1 (5 bases). The CDR3 is 13 residues long. V was clipped by 3 bases and J by 6 bases, with 12 bases between them. The germline CDR1 and CDR2 sequences are SGDLS and YYNGEE. The CDR3 DNA is TGTGCCAGCAGCGCCGGGGCAGGGAATGGCTACACCTTC. The encoded protein is CASSAGAGNGYTF.

The rearrangement uses TRBV28 and TRBJ1-1; no firm D call. The CDR3 length is 15 residues. Trimming took 3 bases from V and 3 from J, leaving 14 bases between them. Germline V gene lookup returns CDR1 MDHEN and CDR2 SYDVKM. The CDR3: CASSFYQRAYTEAFF. For the CDR3, the DNA is TGTGCCAGCAGTTTCTATCAGCGGGCGTACACTGAAGCTTTCTTT.

J is TRBJ2-7 and V is TRBV5-4; a possible D gene is TRBD1 (6 bases). V shed 4 bases and J shed 5 bases, with 19 bases lying between them. This CDR3 has 15 amino acids. From germline, CDR1 is SGHNT and CDR2 YYREEE (reference sequence). The CDR3 nucleotides are TGTGCCAGCAGCCAGGGGAGCGCGGTAGGACACGAGCAGTACTTC. Translating it yields CASSQGSAVGHEQYF. The full variable domain, its missing parts supplied by reference TRBV5-4 and TRBJ2-7, is ETGVTQSPTHLIKTRGQQVTLRCSSQSGHNTVSWYQQALGQGPQFIFQYYREEENGRGNFPPRFSGLQFPNYSSELNVNALELDDSALYLCASSQGSAVGHEQYFGPGTRLTVT.

V gene TRBV2 combines with J gene TRBJ2-1, with no clear D. The CDR3 is 15 residues long. Germline CDR1 SNHLY, CDR2 FYNNEI. Trimming shortened V by 5 bases and J by 2 bases, and 13 bases separated the two germline ends. This chain's CDR3 is CASSHITTTYNEQFF. CDR3 nucleotides: TGTGCCAGCAGTCACATAACGACCACCTACAATGAGCAGTTCTTC.

This clone was seen once. The genes are TRBV4-1 and TRBJ2-5; D is ambiguous. V was trimmed by 0 bases and J by 9 bases, leaving 11 bases between them. This CDR3 region has 13 residues. Germline CDR1 MGHRA, CDR2 YSYEKL. CDR3 residues: CASSQERVRAQYF. The DNA for the CDR3 is TGCGCCAGCAGCCAAGAACGGGTACGGGCCCAGTACTTC.

This rearrangement joins TRBV10-1 to TRBJ2-1, with TRBD2 as a possible D gene (6 bases). CDR3 length: 17 amino acids. Trimming took off 0 bases at V and 2 bases at J, with 14 bases between the two ends. Germline-derived CDR1 and CDR2 are WNHNN and SYGVQD (reference sequence). CDR3 sequence reads: CASSESTLATPYNEQFF. CDR3 DNA: TGCGCCAGCAGTGAGTCGACTCTAGCGACCCCCTACAATGAGCAGTTCTTC.

The chain is built from TRBV4-1 and TRBJ1-5; weak D call: TRBD1 (6 bases). CDR1 MGHRA and CDR2 YSYEKL come from the germline V gene. The V gene lost 1 base and the J gene lost 7 bases, with 14 bases spanning the gap. The CDR3 length is 15 residues. The CDR3 protein is CASSQARGGIQPQHF. The CDR3 coding sequence is TGCGCCAGCAGCCAAGCTCGGGGGGGCATCCAGCCCCAGCATTTT.

The gene calls are TRBV10-2 and TRBJ2-3; weak D call: TRBD1 (6 bases). The CDR3 loop spans 16 amino acids. V was pared by 5 bases and J by 0 bases, with 15 bases between. Germline CDR1 reads WSHSY; CDR2 reads SAAADI. The CDR3 sequence is CASSPVTGPSTDTQYF. The CDR3, as DNA: TGCGCCAGCAGTCCCGTCACAGGGCCTAGCACAGATACGCAGTATTTT.

The chain recombines TRBV11-2 with TRBJ2-2; unclear D gene. Germline V gene sequence: CDR1 SGHAT, CDR2 FQNNGV. The V end was cut by 8 bases, the J end by 8 bases, with 12 bases between. The CDR3 sequence is 12 residues long. The CDR3 reads CASVLSGGELFF. Here the CDR3 DNA reads TGTGCCAGCGTCCTGAGTGGGGGGGAGCTGTTTTTT.

This chain connects TRBV27 to TRBJ2-7; possible D gene TRBD1, 5 bases. Germline V gene sequence: CDR1 MNHEY, CDR2 SMNVEV (reference sequence). Trimming took off 4 bases at V and 5 bases at J, with 9 bases between the two ends. This CDR3 has 12 residues. CDR3 region: CASSSGPDEQYF. For the CDR3, the DNA is TGTGCCAGCAGTTCAGGGCCCGACGAGCAGTACTTC.

This clone is a singleton in its sample. The gene calls are TRBV10-2 and TRBJ1-5; TRBD1 is a possible D gene (5 bases). The CDR3 totals 14 residues. The germline gives CDR1 WSHSY, CDR2 SAAADI. Trimming cost V 5 bases and J 3 bases, with 11 bases left between them. CDR3 residues: CASSIGEDNQPQHF. CDR3 nucleotide sequence: TGCGCCAGCAGTATAGGGGAAGACAATCAGCCCCAGCATTTT.

The V and J genes are TRBV9 and TRBJ1-3; D might be TRBD1 (6 bases). The V gene's germline CDR1 is SGDLS and CDR2 YYNGEE. V was trimmed by 0 bases and J by 5 bases, leaving 18 bases between them. This CDR3 spans 17 amino acids. CDR3 sequence: CASSVAASTGPRNTIYF. CDR3 DNA sequence: TGTGCCAGCAGCGTAGCGGCTTCTACAGGGCCTAGAAACACCATATATTTT.

The rearrangement joins TRBV7-9 to TRBJ2-7; 7 nucleotides match TRBD1. J gave up 1 base and V 4 bases, and 7 bases lay outside the gene matches. There are 15 residues in the CDR3. Germline-derived CDR1 and CDR2 are SEHNR and FQNEAQ (reference sequence). CDR3 sequence: CASSSYRGPSYEQYF. CDR3 DNA sequence: TGTGCCAGCAGCTCCTACAGGGGACCATCCTACGAGCAGTACTTC.

With regard to this clone: This CDR3 is also generated by other DNA sequences in the sample. The chain couples TRBV29-1 to TRBJ1-1; D is unclear. Trimming took off 4 bases at V and 2 bases at J, with 8 bases between the two ends. This CDR3 comprises 12 residues. Germline V gives CDR1 SQVTM, CDR2 ANQGSEA. CDR3 residues: CSVVWVNTEAFF. The CDR3 coding sequence is TGCAGCGTTGTCTGGGTTAACACTGAAGCTTTCTTT.

This rearrangement joins TRBV28 to TRBJ2-7; 7 bases fit TRBD1. Trimming took 4 bases from V and 2 from J; bases not matched to a gene: 14. This CDR3 comprises 17 residues. The germline gives CDR1 MDHEN, CDR2 SYDVKM. The CDR3 sequence is CASSSHLKNRGTYEQYF. The DNA for the CDR3 is TGTGCCAGCAGTTCTCACCTGAAAAACAGGGGCACCTACGAGCAGTACTTC.

The chain links TRBV29-1 to TRBJ1-2; D gene ambiguous. With 4 bases removed from V and 0 bases from J, the gap between germline ends came to 9 bases. This CDR3 spans 13 amino acids. Germline CDR1 SQVTM, CDR2 ANQGSEA. The CDR3 sequence is CSVVEMANYGYTF. The CDR3 nucleotides read TGCAGCGTTGTGGAGATGGCTAACTATGGCTACACCTTC.

The chain joins TRBV7-9 to TRBJ2-4; a weak D match, TRBD2 (5 bases). Per germline, CDR1 SEHNR and CDR2 FQNEAQ (reference sequence). The length of the CDR3 is 14 residues. Trimming left V 5 bases short and J 14 bases short, with 22 bases between. CDR3 sequence (DNA): TGTGCCAGCAGCCTCCCCGGGGATGGCTGGGCGGAGTACTTC. This translates into CASSLPGDGWAEYF.

This chain connects TRBV11-2 to TRBJ1-1; no definite D call. Germline CDR1 reads SGHAT; CDR2 reads FQNNGV. The V end lost 5 bases, the J end lost 6 bases, and 10 bases lay between the germline ends. This CDR3 has 12 residues. The CDR3: CASSAPGPEAFF. The CDR3 nucleotides read TGTGCCAGCAGCGCCCCCGGACCTGAAGCTTTCTTT.

The CDR3 protein is CASEFQGEQFF. The CDR3 DNA sequence: TGTGCCAGCGAGTTCCAGGGTGAGCAGTTCTTC. This chain links TRBV27 with TRBJ2-1; D may be TRBD1 (5 bases). The CDR3 is 11 amino acids. Germline V gene sequence: CDR1 MNHEY, CDR2 SMNVEV (reference sequence). The germline V and J ends were trimmed by 8 bases and 9 bases, with 11 bases remaining between them.

Worth noting for this clone: Other nucleotide sequences from this sample produce the same CDR3. The V and J genes are TRBV4-1 and TRBJ2-2, with D uncertain. CDR1 is MGHRA, CDR2 YSYEKL, per germline. The CDR3 sequence is 14 residues long. V was cut by 1 base and J by 0 bases, with 3 bases left in between. The CDR3 DNA sequence: TGCGCCAGCAGCCAAGGTCCGAACACCGGGGAGCTGTTTTTT. Translation gives CASSQGPNTGELFF.

CDR3 bases: TGTGCTAGTGGTTTGTATAGCGGGAGATTGAATAATGAGCAGTTCTTC. Translating it yields CASGLYSGRLNNEQFF. The chain combines TRBV12-5 with TRBJ2-1; TRBD2 matches 9 bases. The junction had 9 bases not matched to a gene; V was cut back by 2 bases and J by 7 bases. This CDR3 contains 16 residues. Germline V gene data show CDR1 as LGHNT and CDR2 as FRNRAP.

The rearrangement uses TRBV5-1 and TRBJ2-7; 8 bases are a match to TRBD2. Germline assignment: CDR1 SGHRS and CDR2 YFSETQ. The CDR3 has 15 residues. V dropped 0 bases and J dropped 4; count of bases not matched to a gene: 6. The CDR3 here is CASSLGTSREYEQYF. For the CDR3, the DNA is TGCGCCAGCAGCTTGGGGACTAGCCGGGAGTACGAGCAGTACTTC.

This chain joins TRBV10-3 and TRBJ1-2; 9 nucleotides line up with TRBD1. The germline gives CDR1 ENHRY, CDR2 SYGVKD. Trimming removed 6 bases from V and 7 bases from J; junction bases left unmatched: 9. The length of the CDR3 is 14 residues. The CDR3 reads CAIRFDGTGSGYTF. Written as DNA, the CDR3 is TGTGCCATCAGGTTTGACGGGACAGGGAGTGGCTACACCTTC.

This rearrangement joins TRBV4-1 to TRBJ2-1; D is unclear. V was shortened by 4 bases and J by 0 bases, with 13 bases between the two germline ends. The CDR3 has 16 residues. Germline V gene lookup returns CDR1 MGHRA and CDR2 YSYEKL. CDR3 residues: CASSPAESGSYNEQFF. In DNA form, the CDR3 reads TGCGCCAGCAGCCCTGCAGAGTCCGGCTCCTACAATGAGCAGTTCTTC.

This chain joins TRBV18 and TRBJ2-1; D is uncertain. In germline, CDR1 is KGHSH, CDR2 LQKENI. Trimming stripped 3 bases from V and 5 bases from J, with 11 bases between. The CDR3 has 14 amino acids. For the CDR3, the DNA is TGTGCCAGCTCACCGAGGCATATAGACAATGAGCAGTTCTTC. It yields the protein CASSPRHIDNEQFF.

The sample holds one count of this clone. This chain joins TRBV28 and TRBJ2-7; unclear D gene. Looked up from germline, CDR1 is MDHEN and CDR2 is SYDVKM. The CDR3 has 14 residues. Trimming took off 6 bases at V and 3 bases at J, with 15 bases between the two ends. CDR3 sequence reads: CASSEIALRYEQYF. Here the CDR3 DNA reads TGTGCCAGCAGCGAGATCGCGTTACGCTACGAGCAGTACTTC.

Written as DNA, the CDR3 is TGTGCCAGCAGCCAGGGGCGCGGAAGCTCTGGAAACACCATATATTTT. Amino acids: CASSQGRGSSGNTIYF. This sequence joins TRBV7-6 and TRBJ1-3, with D perhaps TRBD1 (6 bases). The CDR3 extends over 16 amino acids. Germline CDR1 and CDR2: SGHVS and FNYEAQ. V gave up 5 bases and J gave up 0 bases, with 14 bases separating them. The complete variable domain, with remaining parts taken from reference TRBV7-6 and TRBJ1-3, reads GAGVSQSPRYKVTKRGQDVALRCDPISGHVSLYWYRQALGQGPEFLTYFNYEAQQDKSGLPNDRFSAERPEGSISTLTIQRTEQRDSAMYRCASSQGRGSSGNTIYFGEGSWLTVV.

The chain employs TRBV6-1 and TRBJ2-3, with 12 bases fitting TRBD2. This CDR3 contains 16 residues. The J segment lost 1 base and the V segment lost 4 bases, leaving 3 bases of the junction unmatched. CDR1 and CDR2 from the germline V gene are MNHNS and SASEGT. CDR3 amino acids: CASSGLAGEGTDTQYF. Written as DNA, the CDR3 is TGTGCCAGCAGTGGACTAGCGGGAGAGGGCACAGATACGCAGTATTTT.

The chain couples TRBV7-9 to TRBJ1-2, with D possibly TRBD1 on 5 matching bases. Germline assignment: CDR1 SEHNR and CDR2 FQNEAQ (reference sequence). Trimming took 5 bases from V and 4 from J, leaving 14 bases between them. The CDR3 totals 14 residues. DNA for the CDR3: TGTGCCAGCAGCGGGGGTCTCAGGAGCTATGGCTACACCTTC. Translation gives CASSGGLRSYGYTF.